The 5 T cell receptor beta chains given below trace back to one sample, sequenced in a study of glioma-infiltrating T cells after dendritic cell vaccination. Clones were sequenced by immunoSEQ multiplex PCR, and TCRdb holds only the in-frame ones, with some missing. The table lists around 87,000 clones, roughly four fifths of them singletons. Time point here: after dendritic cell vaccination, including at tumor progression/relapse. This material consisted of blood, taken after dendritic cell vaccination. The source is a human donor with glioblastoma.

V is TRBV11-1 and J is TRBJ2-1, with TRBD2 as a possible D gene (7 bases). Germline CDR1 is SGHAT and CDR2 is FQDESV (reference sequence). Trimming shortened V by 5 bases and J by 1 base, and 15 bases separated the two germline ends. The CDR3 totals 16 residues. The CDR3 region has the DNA TGTGCCAGCAGCCCTTTGGGGGGGCCGTCCTACAATGAGCAGTTCTTC. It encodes CASSPLGGPSYNEQFF.

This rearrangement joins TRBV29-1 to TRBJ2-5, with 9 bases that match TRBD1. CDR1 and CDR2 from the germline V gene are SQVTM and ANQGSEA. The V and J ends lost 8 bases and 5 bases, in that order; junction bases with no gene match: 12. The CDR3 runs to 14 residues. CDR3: CSSTGGNRRETQYF. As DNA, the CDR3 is TGCAGCTCTACAGGGGGCAACCGTAGGGAGACCCAGTACTTC.

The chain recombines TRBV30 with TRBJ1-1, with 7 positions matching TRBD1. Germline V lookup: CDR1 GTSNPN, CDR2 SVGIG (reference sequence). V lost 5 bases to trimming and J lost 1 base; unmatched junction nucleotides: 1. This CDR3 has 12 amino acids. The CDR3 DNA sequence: TGTGCCTGGGGACAGGAGAACACTGAAGCTTTCTTT. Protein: CAWGQENTEAFF.

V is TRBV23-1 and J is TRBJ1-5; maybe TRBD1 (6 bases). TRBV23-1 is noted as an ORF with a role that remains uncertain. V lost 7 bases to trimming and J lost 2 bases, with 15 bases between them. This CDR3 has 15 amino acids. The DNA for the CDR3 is TGCGCCAGCAAGATTCAGGGGCCCGGCAATCAGCCCCAGCATTTT. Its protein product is CASKIQGPGNQPQHF.

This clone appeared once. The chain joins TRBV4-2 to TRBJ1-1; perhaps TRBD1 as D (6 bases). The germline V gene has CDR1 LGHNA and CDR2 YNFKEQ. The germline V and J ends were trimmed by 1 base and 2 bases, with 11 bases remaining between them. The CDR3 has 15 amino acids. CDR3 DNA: TGTGCCAGCAGCCAAGGGGGGACAAGTAACACTGAAGCTTTCTTT. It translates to CASSQGGTSNTEAFF.